The 14 T cell receptor beta chains below were found in one sample sequenced in a study of shared clonotypes between healthy human individuals. Sequencing was performed with immunoSEQ multiplex PCR; in TCRdb, only in-frame clones are kept and a portion is missing. The data contain about 680,000 clones, around 67% of them singletons. Sample: memory CD4+ T cells sorted from blood. Subset given: CD45RA-negative fraction. These TCRs come from a woman in her 30s in good health.

The chain links TRBV2 to TRBJ1-1; TRBD1 aligns across 7 bases. V gave up 8 bases and J gave up 1 base; unmatched junction bases: 4. The CDR3 consists of 13 residues. Germline values: CDR1 SNHLY, CDR2 FYNNEI. The CDR3 coding sequence is TGTGCCAGCTTGGGACAGCCGAACACTGAAGCTTTCTTT. Residues: CASLGQPNTEAFF.

V and J are TRBV7-9 and TRBJ2-3; the D is unclear. Looked up from germline, CDR1 is SEHNR and CDR2 is FQNEAQ (reference sequence). CDR3 length equals 15 residues. V lost 7 bases and J lost 6, with 20 bases in between. This CDR3 is CASIISPGVRDTQYF. CDR3 coding DNA: TGTGCCAGCATCATTTCCCCAGGAGTTCGGGATACGCAGTATTTT. The entire variable domain, with the rest obtained from reference TRBV7-9 and TRBJ2-3, is as follows: DTGVSQNPRHKITKRGQNVTFRCDPISEHNRLYWYRQTLGQGPEFLTYFQNEAQLEKSRLLSDRFSAERPKGSFSTLEIQRTEQGDSAMYLCASIISPGVRDTQYFGPGTRLTVL.

This clone was seen more than once but under ten times. The gene calls are TRBV18 and TRBJ2-1; maybe TRBD1 (6 bases). The V end was cut by 2 bases, the J end by 6 bases, with 17 bases between. Germline CDR1 reads KGHSH; CDR2 reads LQKENI. This CDR3 spans 16 amino acids. In DNA, the CDR3 is TGTGCCAGCTCACCAGTTGACAGGTCCCCCTCCAATGAGCAGTTCTTC. Translating gives CASSPVDRSPSNEQFF.

V and J are TRBV5-1 and TRBJ2-1, with 7 bases identical to TRBD1. V shed 4 bases, J shed 12 bases, and the junction held 16 bases outside the gene matches. The CDR3 length is 15 residues. Germline V lookup: CDR1 SGHRS, CDR2 YFSETQ. The DNA of the CDR3 is TGCGCCAGCAGCCAAGGGACAGCTGCAATGAACGGGCAGTTCTTC. Protein: CASSQGTAAMNGQFF. Filled out from reference TRBV5-1 and TRBJ2-1, the complete variable domain reads KAGVTQTPRYLIKTRGQQVTLSCSPISGHRSVSWYQQTPGQGLQFLFEYFSETQRNKGNFPGRFSGRQFSNSRSEMNVSTLELGDSALYLCASSQGTAAMNGQFFGPGTRLTVL.

The sample holds a few counts of this clone. The same CDR3 is also encoded by other DNA sequences in this sample. The CDR3: CASSLGQGVFADTQYF. For the CDR3, the DNA is TGTGCCAGCAGCTTGGGTCAGGGGGTTTTTGCAGATACGCAGTATTTT. The rearrangement uses TRBV11-2 and TRBJ2-3; 7 bases map to TRBD1. The CDR3 has 16 amino acids. V was pared by 3 bases and J by 4 bases, with 10 bases of the junction left unmatched. Germline V gene lookup returns CDR1 SGHAT and CDR2 FQNNGV.

The chain joins TRBV6-1 to TRBJ2-7; D unresolved. This CDR3 region has 11 residues. Per the germline V gene, CDR1 is MNHNS and CDR2 is SASEGT. Trimming stripped 5 bases from V and 5 bases from J, with 7 bases between. The CDR3 loop reads CASSSGDEQYF. As DNA, the CDR3 is TGTGCCAGCAGTAGTGGGGACGAGCAGTACTTC.

This rearrangement joins TRBV5-1 to TRBJ2-4; D unresolved. The CDR3 totals 15 residues. Germline loops: CDR1 SGHRS, CDR2 YFSETQ. Trimming pared 3 bases from V and 1 base from J, leaving 11 bases between. CDR3 DNA sequence: TGCGCCAGCAGCTCCCACAGCGTCGCCAAAAACATTCAGTACTTC. Protein product: CASSSHSVAKNIQYF. Drawing the rest from reference TRBV5-1 and TRBJ2-4, the complete variable domain is KAGVTQTPRYLIKTRGQQVTLSCSPISGHRSVSWYQQTPGQGLQFLFEYFSETQRNKGNFPGRFSGRQFSNSRSEMNVSTLELGDSALYLCASSSHSVAKNIQYFGAGTRLSVL.

This clone was observed a handful of times. The chain carries TRBV5-1 and TRBJ1-1; D may be TRBD1 (5 bases). Trimming pared 1 base from V and 5 bases from J, leaving 15 bases between. CDR1 SGHRS and CDR2 YFSETQ come from the germline V gene. CDR3 size: 15 residues. DNA for the CDR3: TGCGCCAGCAGCTTGCAGGGTGGCAGAGGGACTGAAGCTTTCTTT. The encoded protein is CASSLQGGRGTEAFF.

The chain employs TRBV7-2 and TRBJ1-2; unclear D gene. From germline, CDR1 is SGHTA and CDR2 FQGNSA. CDR3 size: 16 residues. With 1 base removed from V and 3 bases from J, the gap between germline ends came to 15 bases. CDR3 sequence: CASSLEPGDAYYGYTF. The CDR3 coding sequence is TGTGCCAGCAGCTTAGAGCCCGGCGACGCCTACTATGGCTACACCTTC.

V is TRBV14 and J is TRBJ1-3, with D uncertain. The germline gives CDR1 SGHDN, CDR2 FVKESK. The CDR3 spans 16 residues. Trimming left V 4 bases short and J 5 bases short, with 18 bases between. The CDR3 region has the DNA TGTGCCAGCAGCCCCCGTGGCAGAGATCCGAGAAACACCATATATTTT. The encoded protein is CASSPRGRDPRNTIYF.

This clone turned up a few times. The genes are TRBV11-2 and TRBJ2-3; 10 bases map to TRBD1. After removal of 6 bases from V and 4 bases from J, the junction contained 7 bases not matched to a gene. CDR3 length: 15 amino acids. From germline, CDR1 is SGHAT and CDR2 FQNNGV. The CDR3, as DNA: TGTGCCAGCAGAGGAGGGACAGGGGCGGCAGATACGCAGTATTTT. Protein sequence: CASRGGTGAADTQYF.

The rearrangement joins TRBV11-2 to TRBJ1-2; unclear D gene. This CDR3 has 15 amino acids. Between the trimmed V and J ends, which lost 1 base and 4 bases, there was a span of 13 bases. The germline gives CDR1 SGHAT, CDR2 FQNNGV. For the CDR3, the DNA is TGTGCCAGCAGCTTAGGGGCCGGGATCGGCTATGGCTACACCTTC. It is translated as CASSLGAGIGYGYTF.

CDR3: CAWSVLRDEQYF. The CDR3 DNA follows: TGTGCCTGGAGTGTATTAAGGGACGAGCAGTACTTC. The chain combines TRBV30 with TRBJ2-7, with unresolved D. Germline CDR1 GTSNPN, CDR2 SVGIG (reference sequence). The CDR3 runs 12 residues. Deletions cut 0 bases from V and 5 bases from J, with 8 bases between. The full variable domain, with the rest looked up from reference TRBV30 and TRBJ2-7, is SQTIHQWPATLVQPVGSPLSLECTVEGTSNPNLYWYRQAAGRGLQLLFYSVGIGQISSEVPQNLSASRPQDRQFILSSKKLLLSDSGFYLCAWSVLRDEQYFGPGTRLTVT.

The chain joins TRBV10-2 to TRBJ2-7, with 13 bases fitting TRBD2. The V gene's germline CDR1 is WSHSY and CDR2 SAAADI. The CDR3 consists of 14 residues. V trimming: 8 bases; J trimming: 6 bases; junction bases outside the gene matches: 7. In DNA, the CDR3 is TGCGCCAGCGGCGGACTAGCGGGAGTCGGCGAGCAGTACTTC. The encoded protein is CASGGLAGVGEQYF.